These T cell receptor beta chains were read from a single sample in a study of blood T cells in healthy people across ages. TCRdb independently ran MiXCR on the 5' RACE reads; one entry per CDR3 protein. The sample gives around 1.5 million distinct CDR3 sequences, roughly 32% of which show up once; 10% to 12% is in the top ten. The sample taken for sequencing was blood. The receptors derive from a woman aged 25 to 39 in good health. The CDR3 runs from the conserved cysteine through the conserved F or W. The D gene is left open where the match is weak. Only part of the rows carry a size: once, few, many, or a class if the clone is expanded.

J gene	D gene	clone size	V gene	CDR3 DNA	CDR3 protein
TRBJ2-3	TRBD1	.	TRBV7-3	TGTGTCAGCAGCCAGGACAGGGGAAATACGCAGTATTTT	CVSSQDRGNTQYF
TRBJ2-5	.	.	TRBV9	TGTGCCAGCAGCGTAGTCCAGGGAACGTACCAAGAGACCCAGTACTTC	CASSVVQGTYQETQYF
TRBJ1-2	.	.	TRBV20-1	TGCAGTGCTAGAGCTGCAGGCACGAAGGAGGGGGATGGCTACACCTTC	CSARAAGTKEGDGYTF
TRBJ2-7	TRBD2	.	TRBV6-1	TGTGCCAGCAGTGGACCCTTAGCGGGGGTCTACGAGCAGTACTTC	CASSGPLAGVYEQYF
TRBJ1-5	.	.	TRBV7-2	TGTGCCTGCAGCTTAGATGGAGATAGCAATCAGCCCCAGCATTTT	CACSLDGDSNQPQHF
TRBJ1-4	.	.	TRBV20-1	TGCAGTGCCACCACGGGGGCCATTGAAAAACTGTTTTTT	CSATTGAIEKLFF
TRBJ1-1	.	.	TRBV4-1	TGCGCCAGCAGCCAAGCACAGGAGATCACTGAAGCTTTCTTT	CASSQAQEITEAFF
TRBJ2-1	.	.	TRBV11-1	TGTGTCAGCAGCTCGCAGACTGCAGACAATGAGCAGTTCTTC	CVSSSQTADNEQFF
TRBJ2-3	.	few	TRBV20-1	TGCAGTGCTAGACGGGGGCGCACAGATACGCAGTATTTT	CSARRGRTDTQYF
TRBJ1-1	.	few	TRBV30	TGTGCCTGGAACGAACAGGGAGGGACTGAAGCTTTCTTT	CAWNEQGGTEAFF
TRBJ1-2	.	.	TRBV20-1	TGCAGTGCTAGAGACGGAATGGTCATCTATGGCTACACCTTC	CSARDGMVIYGYTF
TRBJ2-5	.	.	TRBV5-1	TGCGCCAGCAGCTTGGAGGCCCTTGGGGCCCAGTACTTC	CASSLEALGAQYF